This entry is about one TCR beta chain. Antigen specificity is unknown. The use of a sample-barcoded 5' primer and a J-beta primer mix characterized a second PCR of about 7 to 12 cycles. TCRdb recomputed calls from the 5' RACE reads with MiXCR, one row per CDR3 protein. The data hold about 780,000 distinct CDR3 sequences, with about 47% observed a single time. This specimen belongs to a study of blood T cells in healthy people across ages. The CDR3 contains 12 residues. From germline, CDR1 is GTSNPN and CDR2 SVGIG (reference sequence). Points from the study as a whole: Lack of knowledge of donor CMV status possibly confounded expanded clonotype changes.

Donors were healthy Caucasian individuals from Russia aged roughly 6 to 95. This receptor was taken from a man older than 75 in good health. The material sequenced was blood. This sequence joins TRBV30 and TRBJ2-1, with D tentatively TRBD1 (6 bases). The J call may be faulty, since TRBJ2-7 better matches the DNA end. CDR3: CAWGTPYNEQYF. CDR3 DNA sequence: TGTGCCTGGGGGACACCCTACAATGAGCAGTACTTC.